The sequence of this T cell receptor (beta chain) was determined in a study of CD8 T cells in Susac syndrome. An input of about 0.5 to 1 ug of RNA was subjected to reverse transcription using random hexamers. TCRdb re-analysed the immunoSEQ multiplex PCR reads in MiXCR, keeping a single row per CDR3 protein. The sample contains roughly 200,000 distinct CDR3 sequences, roughly 92% of which appear only once. The source material was CD4+ T cells from PBMCs. The receptor comes from a human donor in good health.

The CDR3 reads CASSRSGSDTQYF. CDR3 nucleotides: TGTGCCAGCAGCCGAAGTGGGTCAGATACGCAGTATTTT. V usage is TRBV6-6 and J usage is TRBJ2-3; D not certain. Per germline, CDR1 MNHNY and CDR2 SVGAGI (reference sequence). The CDR3 has 13 amino acids. Trimming pared 6 bases from V and 4 bases from J, leaving 11 bases between.